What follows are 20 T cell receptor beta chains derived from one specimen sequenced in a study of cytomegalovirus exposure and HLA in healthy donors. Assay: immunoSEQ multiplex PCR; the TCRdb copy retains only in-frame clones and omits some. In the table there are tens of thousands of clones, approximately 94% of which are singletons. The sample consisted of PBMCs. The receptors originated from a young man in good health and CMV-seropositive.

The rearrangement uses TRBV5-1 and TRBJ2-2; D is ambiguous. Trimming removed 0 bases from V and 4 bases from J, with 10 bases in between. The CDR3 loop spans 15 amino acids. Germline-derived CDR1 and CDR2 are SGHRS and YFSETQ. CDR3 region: CASSLVQVGTGELFF. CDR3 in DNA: TGCGCCAGCAGCTTGGTGCAGGTCGGCACCGGGGAGCTGTTTTTT.

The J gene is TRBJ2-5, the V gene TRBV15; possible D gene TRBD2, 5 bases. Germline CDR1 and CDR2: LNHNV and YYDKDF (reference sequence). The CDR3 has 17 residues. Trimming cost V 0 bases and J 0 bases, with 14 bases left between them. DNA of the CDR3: TGTGCCACCAGCAGAGATGTCTCCTCGGGGTACCAAGAGACCCAGTACTTC. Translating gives CATSRDVSSGYQETQYF.

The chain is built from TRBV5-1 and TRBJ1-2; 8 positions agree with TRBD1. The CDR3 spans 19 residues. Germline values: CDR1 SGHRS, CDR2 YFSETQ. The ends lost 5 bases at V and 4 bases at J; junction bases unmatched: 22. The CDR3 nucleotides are TGCGCCAGCAGTTCAGGGGGCTCGGGGGTAGAAAATTTCTTCTATGGCTACACCTTC. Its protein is CASSSGGSGVENFFYGYTF.

The CDR3 coding sequence is TGTGCCAGCAGTTCATACACAGGGGGCCAGGAGACCCAGTACTTC. Encoded protein: CASSSYTGGQETQYF. This chain joins TRBV27 and TRBJ2-5; TRBD1 aligns across 9 bases. Per germline, CDR1 MNHEY and CDR2 SMNVEV (reference sequence). This CDR3 region has 15 residues. After removal of 4 bases from V and 5 bases from J, the junction contained 8 bases not matched to a gene.

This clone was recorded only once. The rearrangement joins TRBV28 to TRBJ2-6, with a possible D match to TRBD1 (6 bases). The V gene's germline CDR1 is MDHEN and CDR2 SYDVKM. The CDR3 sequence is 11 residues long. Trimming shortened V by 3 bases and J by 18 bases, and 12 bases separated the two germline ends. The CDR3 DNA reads TGTGCCAGCAGTTTGGAGGACAGACAGACTTTC. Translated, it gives CASSLEDRQTF.

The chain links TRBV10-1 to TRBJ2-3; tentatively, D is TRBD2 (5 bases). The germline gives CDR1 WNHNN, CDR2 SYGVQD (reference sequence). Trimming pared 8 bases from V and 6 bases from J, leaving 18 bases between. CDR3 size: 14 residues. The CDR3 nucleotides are TGCGCCAGCTCCAAGGAAACTAGTTTTGATACGCAGTATTTT. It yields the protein CASSKETSFDTQYF.

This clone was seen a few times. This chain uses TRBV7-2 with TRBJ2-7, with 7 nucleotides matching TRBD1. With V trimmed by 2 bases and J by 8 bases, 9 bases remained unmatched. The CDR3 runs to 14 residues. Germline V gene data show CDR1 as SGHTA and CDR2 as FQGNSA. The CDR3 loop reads CASSLSSRGQKQYF. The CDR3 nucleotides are TGTGCCAGCAGCTTATCCTCGAGGGGGCAAAAGCAGTACTTC. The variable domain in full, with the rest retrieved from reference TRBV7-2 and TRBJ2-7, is GAGVSQSPSNKVTEKGKDVELRCDPISGHTALYWYRQSLGQGLEFLIYFQGNSAPDKSGLPSDRFSAERTGGSVSTLTIQRTQQEDSAVYLCASSLSSRGQKQYFGPGTRLTVT.

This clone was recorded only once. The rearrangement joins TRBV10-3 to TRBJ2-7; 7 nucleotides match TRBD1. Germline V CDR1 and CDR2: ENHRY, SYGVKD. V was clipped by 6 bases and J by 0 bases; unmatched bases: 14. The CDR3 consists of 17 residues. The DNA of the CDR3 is TGTGCCATCAGGACGACCTTGGACAGGCAATACTCCTACGAGCAGTACTTC. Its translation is CAIRTTLDRQYSYEQYF.

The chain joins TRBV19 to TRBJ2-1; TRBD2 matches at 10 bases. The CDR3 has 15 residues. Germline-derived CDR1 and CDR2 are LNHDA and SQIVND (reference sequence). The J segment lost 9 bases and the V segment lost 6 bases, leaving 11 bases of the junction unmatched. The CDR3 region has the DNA TGTGCCAGTAGGGATATAGCGGGGGGCCGTAGTGAGCAGTTCTTC. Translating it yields CASRDIAGGRSEQFF.

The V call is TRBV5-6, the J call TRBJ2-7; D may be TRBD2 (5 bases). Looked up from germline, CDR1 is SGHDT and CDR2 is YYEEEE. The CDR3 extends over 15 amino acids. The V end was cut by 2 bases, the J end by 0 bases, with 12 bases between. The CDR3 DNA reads TGTGCCAGCAGCTTAGGACTCATTAGCTCCTACGAGCAGTACTTC. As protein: CASSLGLISSYEQYF. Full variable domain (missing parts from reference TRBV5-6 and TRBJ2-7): DAGVTQSPTHLIKTRGQQVTLRCSPKSGHDTVSWYQQALGQGPQFIFQYYEEEERQRGNFPDRFSGHQFPNYSSELNVNALLLGDSALYLCASSLGLISSYEQYFGPGTRLTVT.

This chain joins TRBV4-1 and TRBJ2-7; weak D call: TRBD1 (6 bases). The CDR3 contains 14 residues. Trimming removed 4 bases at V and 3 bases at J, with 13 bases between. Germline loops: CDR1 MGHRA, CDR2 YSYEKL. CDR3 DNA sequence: TGCGCCAGCAGCCCAAGACAGGAGATCTACGAGCAGTACTTC. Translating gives CASSPRQEIYEQYF.

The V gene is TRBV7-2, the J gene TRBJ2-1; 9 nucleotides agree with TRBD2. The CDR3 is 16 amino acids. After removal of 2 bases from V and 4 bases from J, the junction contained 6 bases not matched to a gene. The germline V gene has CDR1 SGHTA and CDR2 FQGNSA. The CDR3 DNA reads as TGTGCCAGCAGCTTATTAGGCGGGAGGGCGTACAATGAGCAGTTCTTC. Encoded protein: CASSLLGGRAYNEQFF.

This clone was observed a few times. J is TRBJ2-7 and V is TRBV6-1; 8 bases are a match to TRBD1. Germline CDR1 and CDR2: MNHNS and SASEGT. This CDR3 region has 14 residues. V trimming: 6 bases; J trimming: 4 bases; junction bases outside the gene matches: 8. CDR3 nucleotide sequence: TGTGCCAGCAGCGACCGGACAGGGACGTACGAGCAGTACTTC. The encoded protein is CASSDRTGTYEQYF.

For the CDR3, the DNA is TGTGCCTGGAGTGGTGGAGGAGGCAATCAGCCCCAGCATTTT. Translation gives CAWSGGGGNQPQHF. The chain has TRBV30 and TRBJ1-5; D is ambiguous. The CDR3 has 14 residues. Germline values: CDR1 GTSNPN, CDR2 SVGIG (reference sequence). V gave up 1 base and J gave up 2 bases, with 9 bases separating them.

Written as DNA, the CDR3 is TGTGCCAGCAGCTTAGGTGTCGGAGGGCCCGGGGAGCTGTTTTTT. Protein product: CASSLGVGGPGELFF. The gene calls are TRBV7-6 and TRBJ2-2, with D possibly TRBD2 on 6 matching bases. Trimming removed 1 base at V and 6 bases at J, with 12 bases between. CDR1 SGHVS and CDR2 FNYEAQ come from the germline V gene. CDR3 length: 15 residues.

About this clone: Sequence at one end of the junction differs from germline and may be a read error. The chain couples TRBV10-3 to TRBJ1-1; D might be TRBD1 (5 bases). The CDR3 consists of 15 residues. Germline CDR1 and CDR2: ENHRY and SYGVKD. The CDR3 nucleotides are TGTGCCGTAAGAGAACTGGACACGGTGAAGACTGAAGCTTTCTTT. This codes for CAVRELDTVKTEAFF.

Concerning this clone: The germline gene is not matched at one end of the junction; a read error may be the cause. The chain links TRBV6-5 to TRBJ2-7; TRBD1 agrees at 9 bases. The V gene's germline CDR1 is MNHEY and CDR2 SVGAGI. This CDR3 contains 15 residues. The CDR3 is CAISTRTGAGNEQYF. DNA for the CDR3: TGTGCCATCAGTACACGGACAGGGGCAGGCAACGAGCAGTACTTC.

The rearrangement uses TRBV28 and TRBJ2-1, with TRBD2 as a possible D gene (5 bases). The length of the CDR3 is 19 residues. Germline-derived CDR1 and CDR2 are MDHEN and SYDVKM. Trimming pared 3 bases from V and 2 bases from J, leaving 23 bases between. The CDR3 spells CASSFLRTLEGATYNEQFF. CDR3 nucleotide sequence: TGTGCCAGCAGTTTCTTGCGGACCTTAGAGGGAGCGACCTACAATGAGCAGTTCTTC.

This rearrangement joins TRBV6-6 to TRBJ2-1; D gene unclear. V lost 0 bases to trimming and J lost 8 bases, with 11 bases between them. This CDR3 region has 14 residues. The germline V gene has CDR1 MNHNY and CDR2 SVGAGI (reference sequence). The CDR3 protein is CASSYSRTVHEQFF. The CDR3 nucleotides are TGTGCCAGCAGTTACTCCCGCACGGTCCATGAGCAGTTCTTC.

The CDR3 DNA reads as TGCGCCATCCAAGGACTAGCAGGCACAGATACGCAGTATTTT. This sequence encodes CAIQGLAGTDTQYF. The gene calls are TRBV10-2 and TRBJ2-3, with TRBD2 matching 8 bases. This CDR3 has 14 amino acids. CDR1 WSHSY and CDR2 SAAADI come from the germline V gene. The junction had 7 bases not matched to a gene; V was cut back by 10 bases and J by 1 base.